This T cell receptor beta chain came from a study of blood T cell repertoires in COVID-19. Study-wide context: Researchers got acute and convalescent COVID-19 samples from the United States, Italy and Spain.

Germline loops: CDR1 PRHDT, CDR2 FYEKMQ (reference sequence). The germline V and J ends were trimmed by 5 bases and 0 bases, with 8 bases remaining between them. CDR3 length equals 14 residues. This table comes from immunoSEQ multiplex PCR, and its TCRdb copy is limited to in-frame clones, with some not included. Among 70,000 or so clones listed, over 75% were seen once. The sequence derives from a woman aged 80 or older with active or convalescent COVID-19. The sequenced sample was peripheral blood. V gene TRBV13 combines with J gene TRBJ2-1; possible D gene TRBD1, 5 bases. The CDR3 coding sequence is TGTGCCAGCAGCCTGCAGGGCTCCTACAATGAGCAGTTCTTC. Amino acids: CASSLQGSYNEQFF.